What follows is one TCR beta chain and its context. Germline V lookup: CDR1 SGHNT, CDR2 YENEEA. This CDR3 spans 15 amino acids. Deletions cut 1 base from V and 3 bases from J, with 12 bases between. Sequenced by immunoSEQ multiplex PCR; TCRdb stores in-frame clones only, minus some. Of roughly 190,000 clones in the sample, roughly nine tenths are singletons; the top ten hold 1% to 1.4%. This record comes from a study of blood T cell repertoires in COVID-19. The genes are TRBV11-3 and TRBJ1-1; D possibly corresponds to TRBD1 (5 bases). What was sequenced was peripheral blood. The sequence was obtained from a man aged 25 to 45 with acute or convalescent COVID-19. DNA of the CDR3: TGTGCCAGCAGCTTAGGGGGCGTTAGTGACACTGAAGCTTTCTTT. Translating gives CASSLGGVSDTEAFF.